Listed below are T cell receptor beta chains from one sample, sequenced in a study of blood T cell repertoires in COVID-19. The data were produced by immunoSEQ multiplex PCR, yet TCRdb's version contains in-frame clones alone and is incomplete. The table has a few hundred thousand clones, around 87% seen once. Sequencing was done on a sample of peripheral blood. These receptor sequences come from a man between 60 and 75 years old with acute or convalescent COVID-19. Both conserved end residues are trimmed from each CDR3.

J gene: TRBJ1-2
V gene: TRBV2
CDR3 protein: ASRRQVQDGYT

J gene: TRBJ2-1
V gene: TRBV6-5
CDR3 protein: ASSPGTGQYNEQF

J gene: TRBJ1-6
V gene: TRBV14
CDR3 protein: ASRTGGNSSPLH

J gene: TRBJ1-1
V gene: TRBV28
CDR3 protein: ASSLRWTEAF

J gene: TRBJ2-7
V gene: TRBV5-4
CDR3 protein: ASSRRMGQASYEQY

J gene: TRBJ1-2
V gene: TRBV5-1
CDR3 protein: ASSSTGGAGGYT

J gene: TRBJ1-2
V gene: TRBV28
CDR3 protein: ASSPPGGDYGYT

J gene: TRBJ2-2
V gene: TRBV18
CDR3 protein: ASSPRGQVSGELF

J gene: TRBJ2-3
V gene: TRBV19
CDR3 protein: ASSILSSGTDTQY

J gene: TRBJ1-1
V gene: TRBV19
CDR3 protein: ASSPGQGVLNTEAF

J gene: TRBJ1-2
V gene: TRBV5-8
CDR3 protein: ASSGWTAVQGYT

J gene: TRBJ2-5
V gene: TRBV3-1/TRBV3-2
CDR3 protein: ASSQASSGPQETQY

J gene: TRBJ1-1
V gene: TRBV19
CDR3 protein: ASRNSAEAF

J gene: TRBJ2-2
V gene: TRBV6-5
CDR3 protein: ASRGHRTGELF

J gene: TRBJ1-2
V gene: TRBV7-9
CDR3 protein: ASSIQDGYT

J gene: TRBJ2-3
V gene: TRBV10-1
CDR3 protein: ASGPSSGGTDTQY

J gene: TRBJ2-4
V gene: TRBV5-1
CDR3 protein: ASSSSGTGVGNIQY

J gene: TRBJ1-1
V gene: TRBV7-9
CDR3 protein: ASSLEYEAF

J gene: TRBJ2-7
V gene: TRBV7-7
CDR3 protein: ASSLVLSWDRGLIHEQY

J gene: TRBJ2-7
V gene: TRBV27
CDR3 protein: ASSLSRGGPASYEQY

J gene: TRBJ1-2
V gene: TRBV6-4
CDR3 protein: ASSDSGGYGYT

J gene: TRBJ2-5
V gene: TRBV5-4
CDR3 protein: ASSSFGTGTVGTQY

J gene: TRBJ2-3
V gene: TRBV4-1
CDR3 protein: ASSQDRARADTQY

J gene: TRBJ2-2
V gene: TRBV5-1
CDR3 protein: ASSPQTNTGELF

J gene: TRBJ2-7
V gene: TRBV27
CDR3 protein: ASSEELRGVYEQY

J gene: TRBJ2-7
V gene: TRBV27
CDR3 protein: ASSLGPGQGKQY

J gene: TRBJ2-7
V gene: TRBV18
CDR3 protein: ASSPGTGAYEQY

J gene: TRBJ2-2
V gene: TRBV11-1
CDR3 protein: ASSFAGGFTGELF

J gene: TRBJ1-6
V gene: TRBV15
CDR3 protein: ATQTRDQRPGQGFNSPLH

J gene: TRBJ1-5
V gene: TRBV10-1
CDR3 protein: ASNISVIDTGTQPQH

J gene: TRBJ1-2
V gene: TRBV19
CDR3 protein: ASSYARDYGYT

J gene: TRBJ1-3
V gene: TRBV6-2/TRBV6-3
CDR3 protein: ASSYSEGVLFGNTIY

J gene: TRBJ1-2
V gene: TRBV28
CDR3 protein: ASRIQGQGYGYT

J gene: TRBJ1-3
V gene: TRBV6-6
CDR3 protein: ASSATGTSGNTIY

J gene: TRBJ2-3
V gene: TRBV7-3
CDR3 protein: ASSFLLATDTQY

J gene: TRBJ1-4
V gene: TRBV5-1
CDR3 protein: ASSLLRRTENEKLF

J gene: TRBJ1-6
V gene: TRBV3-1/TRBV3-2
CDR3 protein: ASSQDLNSPLH

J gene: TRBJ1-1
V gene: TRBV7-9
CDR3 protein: ASSLFRGQGSMNTEAF

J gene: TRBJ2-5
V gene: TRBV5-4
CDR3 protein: ASSSSGGTQETQY

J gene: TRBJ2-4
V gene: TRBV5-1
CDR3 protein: ASSLDRGRKNIQY

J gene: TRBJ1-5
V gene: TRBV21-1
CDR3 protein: ASSKKGDNQPQH

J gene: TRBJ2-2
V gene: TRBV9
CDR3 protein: ASSAGGSDTGELF